This TCR beta chain was recovered during a study of cytomegalovirus exposure and HLA in healthy donors. Study in general: HLA-typed donors were the source of 82 million or so unique TCRs, which an early data release held. Study observations and caveats: Researchers reported from a later analysis that most CMV-associated TCR beta chains appeared HLA-restricted. The study recorded 164 TCR beta chains that were cytomegalovirus-associated.

13 Jbeta primers and 60 Vbeta primers were used for the PCR. The authors' processing: Later reanalysis found tens of millions of unique TCR beta chains, roughly 10 million of them shared. Using immunoSEQ multiplex PCR, the repertoire was profiled, and TCRdb retains in-frame clones only, with some absent. The D gene and trimming were derived from the DNA, and the V and J assignments and clone size from that table. The sample holds roughly 200,000 clones, about four fifths seen once. Concerning this clone itself: Its antigen is not identified.

Deletions cut 3 bases from V and 5 bases from J, with 15 bases between. The CDR3 extends over 14 amino acids. CDR1 and CDR2 (germline): SGHRS, YFSETQ. This clonotype originated in a female donor in good health and CMV-seronegative. The specimen was PBMCs. The V call is TRBV5-1, the J call TRBJ2-7; tentative D call: TRBD1 (6 bases). CDR3 loop: CASSSQGTGNEQYF. The CDR3 DNA is TGCGCCAGCAGCTCACAGGGTACGGGCAACGAGCAGTACTTC.